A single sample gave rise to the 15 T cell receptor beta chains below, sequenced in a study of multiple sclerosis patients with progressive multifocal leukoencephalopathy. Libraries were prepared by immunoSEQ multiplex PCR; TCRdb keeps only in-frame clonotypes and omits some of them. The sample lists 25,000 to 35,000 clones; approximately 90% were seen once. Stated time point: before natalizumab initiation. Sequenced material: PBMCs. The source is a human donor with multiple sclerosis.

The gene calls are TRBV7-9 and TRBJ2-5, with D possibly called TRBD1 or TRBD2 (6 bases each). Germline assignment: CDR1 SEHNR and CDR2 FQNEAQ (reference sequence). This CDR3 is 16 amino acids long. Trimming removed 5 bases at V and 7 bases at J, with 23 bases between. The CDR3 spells CASSPRPGVLGGTQYF. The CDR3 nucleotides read TGTGCCAGCAGCCCCCGTCCGGGGGTCTTAGGGGGGACCCAGTACTTC.

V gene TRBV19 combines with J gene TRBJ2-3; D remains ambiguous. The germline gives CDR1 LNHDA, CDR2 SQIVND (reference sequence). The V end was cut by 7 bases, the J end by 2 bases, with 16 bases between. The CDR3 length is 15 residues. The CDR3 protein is CASTDRPLYTDTQYF. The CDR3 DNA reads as TGTGCCAGTACCGACCGACCGCTTTACACAGATACGCAGTATTTT.

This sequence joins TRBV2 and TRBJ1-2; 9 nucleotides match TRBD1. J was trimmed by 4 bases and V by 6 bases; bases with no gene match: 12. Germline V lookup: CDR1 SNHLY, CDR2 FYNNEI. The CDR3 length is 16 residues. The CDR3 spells CASRLPGQGGSYGYTF. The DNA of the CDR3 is TGTGCCAGCAGGCTCCCGGGACAGGGTGGCAGCTATGGCTACACCTTC.

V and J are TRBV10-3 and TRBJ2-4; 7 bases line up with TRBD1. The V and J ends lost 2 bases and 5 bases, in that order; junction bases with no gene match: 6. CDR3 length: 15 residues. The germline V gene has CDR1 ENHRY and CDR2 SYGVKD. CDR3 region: CAISEPGQVENIQYF. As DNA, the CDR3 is TGTGCCATCAGTGAGCCCGGACAGGTCGAAAACATTCAGTACTTC.

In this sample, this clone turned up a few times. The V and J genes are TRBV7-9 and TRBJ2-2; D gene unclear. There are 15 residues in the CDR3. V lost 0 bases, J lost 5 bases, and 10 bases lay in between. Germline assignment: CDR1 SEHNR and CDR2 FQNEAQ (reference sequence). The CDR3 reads CASSLALVGTGELFF. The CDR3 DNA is TGTGCCAGCAGCTTAGCGCTAGTGGGGACCGGGGAGCTGTTTTTT.

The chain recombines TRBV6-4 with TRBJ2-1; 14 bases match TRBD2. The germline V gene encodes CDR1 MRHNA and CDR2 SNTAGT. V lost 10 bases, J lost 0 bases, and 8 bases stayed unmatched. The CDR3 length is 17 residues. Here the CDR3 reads CAIQTSGGESSYNEQFF. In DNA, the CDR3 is TGTGCCATCCAGACTAGCGGGGGGGAAAGCTCCTACAATGAGCAGTTCTTC.

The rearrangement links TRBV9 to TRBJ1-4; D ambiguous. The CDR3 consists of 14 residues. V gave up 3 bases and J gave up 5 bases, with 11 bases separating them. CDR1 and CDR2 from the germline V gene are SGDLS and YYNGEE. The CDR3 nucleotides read TGTGCCAGCAGCGAGGGTGGAGCGAATGAAAAACTGTTTTTT. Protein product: CASSEGGANEKLFF.

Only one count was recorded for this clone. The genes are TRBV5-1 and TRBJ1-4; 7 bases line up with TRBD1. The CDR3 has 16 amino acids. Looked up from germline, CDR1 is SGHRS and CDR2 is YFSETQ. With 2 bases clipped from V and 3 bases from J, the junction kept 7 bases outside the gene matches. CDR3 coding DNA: TGCGCCAGCAGCTTACATGACAGGGTGGCTAATGAAAAACTGTTTTTT. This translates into CASSLHDRVANEKLFF.

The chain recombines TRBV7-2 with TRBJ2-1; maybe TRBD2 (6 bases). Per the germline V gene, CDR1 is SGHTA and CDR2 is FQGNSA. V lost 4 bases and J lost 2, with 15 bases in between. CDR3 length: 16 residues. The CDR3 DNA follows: TGTGCCAGCAGCTCCTCCCCCGGGGGTACCTACAATGAGCAGTTCTTC. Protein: CASSSSPGGTYNEQFF. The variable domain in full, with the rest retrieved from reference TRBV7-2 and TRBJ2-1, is GAGVSQSPSNKVTEKGKDVELRCDPISGHTALYWYRQSLGQGLEFLIYFQGNSAPDKSGLPSDRFSAERTGGSVSTLTIQRTQQEDSAVYLCASSSSPGGTYNEQFFGPGTRLTVL.

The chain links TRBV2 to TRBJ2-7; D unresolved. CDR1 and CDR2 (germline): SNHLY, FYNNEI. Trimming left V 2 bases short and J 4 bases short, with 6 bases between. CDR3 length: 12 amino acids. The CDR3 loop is CASSENPYEQYF. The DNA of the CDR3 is TGTGCCAGCAGTGAAAACCCATACGAGCAGTACTTC. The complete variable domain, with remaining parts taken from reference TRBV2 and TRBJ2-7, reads EPEVTQTPSHQVTQMGQEVILRCVPISNHLYFYWYRQILGQKVEFLVSFYNNEISEKSEIFDDQFSVERPDGSNFTLKIRSTKLEDSAMYFCASSENPYEQYFGPGTRLTVT.

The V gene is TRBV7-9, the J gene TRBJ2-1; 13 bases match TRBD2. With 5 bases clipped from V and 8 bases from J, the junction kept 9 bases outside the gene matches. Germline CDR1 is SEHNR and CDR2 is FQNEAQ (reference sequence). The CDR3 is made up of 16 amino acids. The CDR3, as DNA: TGTGCCAGCAGCCATACCGGGACTAGCGGGGTCCATGAGCAGTTCTTC. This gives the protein CASSHTGTSGVHEQFF.

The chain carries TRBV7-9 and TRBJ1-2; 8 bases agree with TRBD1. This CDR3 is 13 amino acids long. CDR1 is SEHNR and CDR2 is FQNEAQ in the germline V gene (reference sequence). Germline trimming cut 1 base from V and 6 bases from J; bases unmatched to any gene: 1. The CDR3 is CASSLVTGDGYTF. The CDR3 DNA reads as TGTGCCAGCAGCTTAGTGACAGGGGATGGCTACACCTTC.

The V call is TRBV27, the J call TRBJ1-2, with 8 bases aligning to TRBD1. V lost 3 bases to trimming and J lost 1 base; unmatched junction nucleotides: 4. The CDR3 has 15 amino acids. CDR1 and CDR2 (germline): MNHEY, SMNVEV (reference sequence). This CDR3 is CASSLAGGFNYGYTF. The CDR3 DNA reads TGTGCCAGCAGTTTGGCAGGGGGCTTTAACTATGGCTACACCTTC.

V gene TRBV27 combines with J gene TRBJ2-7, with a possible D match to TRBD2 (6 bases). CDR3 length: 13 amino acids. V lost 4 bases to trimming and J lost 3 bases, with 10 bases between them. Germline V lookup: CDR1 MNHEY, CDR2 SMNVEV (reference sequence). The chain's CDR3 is CASSYGRLYEQYF. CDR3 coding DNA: TGTGCCAGCAGTTACGGGAGACTCTACGAGCAGTACTTC.

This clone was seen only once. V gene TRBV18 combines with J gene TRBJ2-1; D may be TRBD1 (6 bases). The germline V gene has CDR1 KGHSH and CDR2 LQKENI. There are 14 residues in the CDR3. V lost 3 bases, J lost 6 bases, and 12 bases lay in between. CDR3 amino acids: CASSPLTGPNEQFF. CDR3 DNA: TGTGCCAGCTCACCTCTGACAGGCCCCAATGAGCAGTTCTTC. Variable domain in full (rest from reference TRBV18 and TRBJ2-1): NAGVMQNPRHLVRRRGQEARLRCSPMKGHSHVYWYRQLPEEGLKFMVYLQKENIIDESGMPKERFSAEFPKEGPSILRIQQVVRGDSAAYFCASSPLTGPNEQFFGPGTRLTVL.